The 16 T cell receptor beta chains given below trace back to one sample, sequenced in a study of T cells expressing NK-cell markers. TCRdb re-called the 5' RACE reads; one entry per CDR3 protein, DNA not given. This sample contains around 470,000 distinct CDR3 sequences. Material: blood T cells: a sorted CD56 or NKG2C T cell subset, CD4+ or CD8+ T cells, or bulk PBMC T cells (not recorded which). Receptors originate from a woman aged 45-65 years in good health.

The V and J genes are TRBV10-3 and TRBJ1-1. The CDR3 sequence is 13 residues long. Germline values: CDR1 ENHRY, CDR2 SYGVKD. CDR3 amino acids: CAISESLDREAFF.

The gene calls are TRBV24-1 and TRBJ2-3; absent DNA, TCRdb's TRBD1 call cannot be checked. Germline loops: CDR1 KGHDR, CDR2 SFDVKD. The CDR3 spans 13 residues. The CDR3 spells CATGGQGANTQYF.

The genes are TRBV24-1 and TRBJ1-2. CDR1 KGHDR and CDR2 SFDVKD come from the germline V gene. The CDR3 spans 11 residues. CDR3 residues: CATGDYYGYTF.

The CDR3 sequence is CASSVDRTNQPQHF. V and J are TRBV5-1 and TRBJ1-5; TCRdb returns TRBD1, unconfirmable since there is no DNA. There are 14 residues in the CDR3. CDR1 is SGHRS, CDR2 YFSETQ, per germline.

The chain joins TRBV6-5 to TRBJ2-1; the D gene TCRdb calls, TRBD2, cannot be checked with no DNA. This CDR3 contains 14 residues. From germline, CDR1 is MNHEY and CDR2 SVGAGI. This chain's CDR3 is CASRSDNSGREQFF.

The CDR3 protein is CSARILAGGEQFF. This chain uses TRBV20-1 with TRBJ2-1; checking the TCRdb D call of TRBD2 is not possible without DNA. Germline V gene data show CDR1 as DFQATT and CDR2 as SNEGSKA (reference sequence). The CDR3 covers 13 residues.

The chain employs TRBV3-1 and TRBJ1-6; TCRdb indicates TRBD1, and absent DNA this call remains unverified. Germline-derived CDR1 and CDR2 are LGHDT and YNNKEL (reference sequence). This CDR3 is 19 amino acids long. CDR3: CASSQSRTGGLSYNSPLHF.

The genes are TRBV7-2 and TRBJ1-1. The CDR3 spans 11 residues. The V gene's germline CDR1 is SGHTA and CDR2 FQGNSA. CDR3 region: CASSYRQEAFF.

This chain connects TRBV20-1 to TRBJ2-3; the TRBD2 assignment by TCRdb is unverifiable without DNA. Germline assignment: CDR1 DFQATT and CDR2 SNEGSKA (reference sequence). This CDR3 is built from 14 residues. This chain's CDR3 is CSARGLAGGDTQYF.

The chain carries TRBV30 and TRBJ2-1; TCRdb's D call of TRBD1 is untestable without DNA. The CDR3 has 15 amino acids. The germline V gene has CDR1 GTSNPN and CDR2 SVGIG (reference sequence). The CDR3 loop is CAWMGGTGEYNEQFF.

The V gene is TRBV19, the J gene TRBJ2-5; TCRdb's D call, TRBD2, is unchecked because there is no DNA. This CDR3 is 14 amino acids long. Germline CDR1 reads LNHDA; CDR2 reads SQIVND (reference sequence). CDR3 amino acids: CASQLAVNQETQYF. Full variable domain (outside the CDR3, taken from reference TRBV19 and TRBJ2-5): DGGITQSPKYLFRKEGQNVTLSCEQNLNHDAMYWYRQDPGQGLRLIYYSQIVNDFQKGDIAEGYSVSREKKESFPLTVTSAQKNPTAFYLCASQLAVNQETQYFGPGTRLLVL.

The V and J genes are TRBV20-1 and TRBJ1-1. Germline lookup yields CDR1 DFQATT and CDR2 SNEGSKA (reference sequence). CDR3 length: 14 residues. CDR3 loop: CSAAPRDLNSEAFF.

The chain links TRBV7-2 to TRBJ2-5; TCRdb's D call of TRBD1 is untestable without DNA. This CDR3 has 14 residues. The germline V gene encodes CDR1 SGHTA and CDR2 FQGNSA. Here the CDR3 reads CASSPRDREETQYF.

The J gene is TRBJ2-3, the V gene TRBV20-1; TCRdb lists TRBD1, though no DNA is available to test this call. Germline-derived CDR1 and CDR2 are DFQATT and SNEGSKA (reference sequence). There are 14 residues in the CDR3. The CDR3 reads CSAPDGGRVDTQYF.

The chain recombines TRBV5-1 with TRBJ2-2; the D gene TCRdb calls, TRBD1, cannot be checked with no DNA. The length of the CDR3 is 15 residues. Germline loops: CDR1 SGHRS, CDR2 YFSETQ. The CDR3 loop reads CASSLIRGNTGELFF. The full variable domain, with the rest looked up from reference TRBV5-1 and TRBJ2-2, is KAGVTQTPRYLIKTRGQQVTLSCSPISGHRSVSWYQQTPGQGLQFLFEYFSETQRNKGNFPGRFSGRQFSNSRSEMNVSTLELGDSALYLCASSLIRGNTGELFFGEGSRLTVL.

V gene TRBV7-3 combines with J gene TRBJ2-2; the D gene TCRdb calls, TRBD2, cannot be checked with no DNA. The CDR3 has 16 amino acids. The germline CDR1 and CDR2 sequences are SGHTA and FQGTGA. CDR3 sequence reads: CASSPMGLAGPGELFF.